This T cell receptor (beta chain) was retrieved from a study of T cell repertoires in cytomegalovirus infection (dated 2019 in TCRdb). Background for the entire study: Donor HLA type was relevant to the analysis, as public TCR beta signatures indicated carriage of CMV infection together with the matching HLA type.

The CDR1 and CDR2 encoded by the germline V gene (reference sequence) are DFQATT and SNEGSKA. Measured from the cysteine to the phenylalanine, the CDR3 is 13 residues long. The kept DNA is CDR3 alone, 39 bases in frame from the first base. The trim is 2 bases for V and 5 bases for J, with a gap of 12 bases between the germline ends. Overall study outcomes, separate from this receptor: Carriers of CMV infection plus the relevant HLA type were discriminated by the cumulative frequency of public TCR beta family members in the study cohort and in an independent roughly 400-donor cohort. The ex vivo response was dominated by HLA-C-restricted CMV-specific TCR beta clonotypes, and the single most frequent clonotype in two of eight donors was supplied by these HLA-C-restricted clonotypes.

Sequencing relied on an Illumina HiSeq 1500. TCRdb reworked the public reads: Q25 trimming with fastp, MiXCR clone assembly, productive beta chains retained. Every distinct CDR3 protein forms one entry, paired with its most common genes and DNA. The sample includes nearly 650,000 distinct CDR3 sequences, with roughly 24% observed a single time. The ten biggest clones cover 6.5% to 10% of the sample. The sample holds a few counts of this clonotype. The specificity of this receptor is unknown. The input lacks base qualities; no much larger clone sits a single base away. This clonotype was sampled from a human donor in good health (CMV status not recorded). Some clones in this sample may be carry-over from other donors' samples. The sequencing input was CD8+ T cells from PBMCs. This sequence uses TRBV20-1 and TRBJ2-5; too little of a D gene remains to name it. CDR3 sequence: CSARSYRAETQYF. The nucleotide sequence reads as follows: TGCAGTGCTAGAAGTTACCGCGCGGAGACCCAGTACTTC.